Each of the 14 T cell receptor beta chains below was sequenced from the same sample in a study of shared clonotypes between healthy human individuals. Using immunoSEQ multiplex PCR, the repertoire was profiled, and TCRdb retains in-frame clones only, with some absent. Of roughly 1,600,000 clones listed, about 98.5% were seen once; the top ten hold roughly 0.36%. The sample was naive CD4+ T cells sorted from blood. The subset is: CD45RA+ positively selected. The receptor source for this set is a man aged 30-40 years in good health.

V gene TRBV5-3 combines with J gene TRBJ2-3; unclear D gene. TRBV5-3 is assigned to the ORF class and has an uncertain function. Trimming left V 3 bases short and J 3 bases short, with 11 bases between. The CDR3 contains 14 residues. The CDR3 DNA is TGTGCCAGAAGCTCAGACCCACAAACAGATACGCAGTATTTT. Its translation: CARSSDPQTDTQYF.

The gene calls are TRBV4-2 and TRBJ2-3; maybe TRBD1 (6 bases). Trimming pared 4 bases from V and 10 bases from J, leaving 15 bases between. The CDR3 sequence is 13 residues long. Germline V gene sequence: CDR1 LGHNA, CDR2 YNFKEQ. CDR3 loop: CASSLGRDTPQYF. CDR3 coding DNA: TGTGCCAGCAGCCTCGGACGGGACACCCCGCAGTATTTT.

With respect to this clone: Other DNA sequences within the sample encode an identical CDR3. The chain couples TRBV9 to TRBJ2-7; D gene unclear. Germline CDR1 and CDR2: SGDLS and YYNGEE. The CDR3 length is 14 residues. V was trimmed by 0 bases and J by 1 base, leaving 8 bases between them. The CDR3 DNA is TGTGCCAGCAGCGTAGGGGTAGAATCCTACGAGCAGTACTTC. Translation gives CASSVGVESYEQYF. The full variable domain, in which reference TRBV9 and TRBJ2-7 provide the parts outside the CDR3, is DSGVTQTPKHLITATGQRVTLRCSPRSGDLSVYWYQQSLDQGLQFLIQYYNGEERAKGNILERFSAQQFPDLHSELNLSSLELGDSALYFCASSVGVESYEQYFGPGTRLTVT.

On this clone itself: This same CDR3 is encoded by further DNA sequences in the sample. The chain combines TRBV28 with TRBJ1-1; a weak D match, TRBD1 (5 bases). V gave up 2 bases and J gave up 1 base, with 8 bases separating them. The length of the CDR3 is 14 residues. Germline V CDR1 and CDR2: MDHEN, SYDVKM. CDR3 residues: CASSLGTANTEAFF. CDR3 in DNA: TGTGCCAGCAGTTTAGGGACGGCGAACACTGAAGCTTTCTTT.

This rearrangement joins TRBV18 to TRBJ2-3; 7 nucleotides align to TRBD1. The CDR3 length is 17 residues. The germline V gene has CDR1 KGHSH and CDR2 LQKENI. The J segment lost 0 bases and the V segment lost 3 bases, leaving 9 bases of the junction unmatched. CDR3 protein: CASSPQQGRISTDTQYF. CDR3 DNA: TGTGCCAGCTCACCCCAACAGGGGCGGATCAGCACAGATACGCAGTATTTT.

The genes are TRBV10-3 and TRBJ2-1; D is possibly TRBD1 (6 bases). The germline V and J ends were trimmed by 1 base and 5 bases, with 15 bases remaining between them. The CDR3 totals 16 residues. The germline gives CDR1 ENHRY, CDR2 SYGVKD. This chain's CDR3 is CAISEFTGRGHNEQFF. As DNA, the CDR3 is TGTGCCATCAGTGAGTTTACAGGGAGAGGCCACAATGAGCAGTTCTTC.

The chain combines TRBV19 with TRBJ2-7; the match to TRBD1 covers 12 bases. Trimming cost V 4 bases and J 5 bases; bases outside gene matches: 3. Germline CDR1 reads LNHDA; CDR2 reads SQIVND (reference sequence). The CDR3 covers 14 residues. The CDR3 nucleotides read TGTGCCAGTAGTAGGGGGACAGGGGGCCACGAGCAGTACTTC. The encoded protein is CASSRGTGGHEQYF.

This chain joins TRBV2 and TRBJ2-1; no clear D. V was clipped by 4 bases and J by 7 bases, with 26 bases between them. Germline V gene sequence: CDR1 SNHLY, CDR2 FYNNEI. CDR3 length: 18 residues. The CDR3 is CASSVFGDFHISENEQFF. CDR3 nucleotides: TGTGCCAGCAGTGTGTTCGGAGACTTCCATATTTCTGAGAATGAGCAGTTCTTC.

The V gene is TRBV20-1, the J gene TRBJ2-3; the D gene is possibly TRBD2 (6 bases). There are 11 residues in the CDR3. The germline V and J ends were trimmed by 5 bases and 7 bases, with 10 bases remaining between them. Germline lookup yields CDR1 DFQATT and CDR2 SNEGSKA (reference sequence). In nucleotides, the CDR3 is TGCAGTGCTGGGGACTCCAATACGCAGTATTTT. It yields the protein CSAGDSNTQYF.

This clone was picked up one time. As DNA, the CDR3 is TGTGCCAGCAGCTTCGAATGGTCTTCGGGTGAGCAGTACTTC. Translated, it gives CASSFEWSSGEQYF. The chain combines TRBV7-2 with TRBJ2-7; D gene ambiguous. The V gene lost 3 bases and the J gene lost 7 bases, with 16 bases spanning the gap. Germline V gene lookup returns CDR1 SGHTA and CDR2 FQGNSA. The CDR3 extends over 14 amino acids.

This chain joins TRBV4-1 and TRBJ2-1; 8 nucleotides line up with TRBD2. From germline, CDR1 is MGHRA and CDR2 YSYEKL. The V and J ends lost 1 base and 6 bases, in that order; junction bases with no gene match: 14. This CDR3 contains 18 residues. DNA of the CDR3: TGCGCCAGCAGCCAAGTTGCGCCGGGAGGGCTTTTACGCAATGAGCAGTTCTTC. Translation gives CASSQVAPGGLLRNEQFF.

The rearrangement links TRBV7-9 to TRBJ1-4; D remains unclear. CDR3 size: 16 residues. V dropped 5 bases and J dropped 7 bases, with 20 bases sitting between them. Germline V gene data show CDR1 as SEHNR and CDR2 as FQNEAQ (reference sequence). CDR3 loop: CASSTTTRVSGEKLFF. In nucleotides, the CDR3 is TGTGCCAGCAGCACGACGACACGCGTAAGTGGTGAAAAACTGTTTTTT.

CDR3 residues: CASRGRRSMNTEAFF. The CDR3 DNA sequence: TGTGCCAGCAGAGGAAGGAGGTCCATGAACACTGAAGCTTTCTTT. The V call is TRBV7-2, the J call TRBJ1-1; no clear D. The V gene's germline CDR1 is SGHTA and CDR2 FQGNSA. Trimming removed 6 bases from V and 0 bases from J, with 14 bases in between. The CDR3 consists of 15 residues. Combining the CDR3 with reference TRBV7-2 and TRBJ1-1 gives the whole variable domain GAGVSQSPSNKVTEKGKDVELRCDPISGHTALYWYRQSLGQGLEFLIYFQGNSAPDKSGLPSDRFSAERTGGSVSTLTIQRTQQEDSAVYLCASRGRRSMNTEAFFGQGTRLTVV.

The chain uses TRBV7-3 and TRBJ2-1; TRBD2 agrees at 8 bases. Germline V gene lookup returns CDR1 SGHTA and CDR2 FQGTGA. The CDR3 is 17 residues long. The V and J ends lost 5 bases and 5 bases, in that order; junction bases with no gene match: 14. The CDR3 region has the DNA TGTGCCAGCAGCCCAACCCGGGGACTAGGTTCCGACAATGAGCAGTTCTTC. Protein: CASSPTRGLGSDNEQFF. The full variable domain, with the rest looked up from reference TRBV7-3 and TRBJ2-1, is GAGVSQTPSNKVTEKGKYVELRCDPISGHTALYWYRQSLGQGPEFLIYFQGTGAADDSGLPNDRFFAVRPEGSVSTLKIQRTERGDSAVYLCASSPTRGLGSDNEQFFGPGTRLTVL.